The rows below give T cell receptor beta chains drawn from one sample of a study of cytomegalovirus exposure and HLA in healthy donors. Sequenced by immunoSEQ multiplex PCR; TCRdb stores in-frame clones only, minus some. The data show about 94,000 clones, 70% to 85% seen once. Sequencing was done on a sample of PBMCs. These receptors came from a human donor in good health. Each CDR3 is given with its conserved first and last residue. D genes are given only for firm matches. Clone sizes are given selectively: once, few, many, or a class where the clone is expanded.

CDR3 DNA: TGTGCCATCAGTGAGTCCGCAGGCTCCAGCTATGGCTACACCTTC; CDR3 protein: CAISESAGSSYGYTF; D gene: -; clone size: -; J gene: TRBJ1-2; V gene: TRBV10-3
CDR3 DNA: TGTGCCAGCAGATCTAGAGTTGTCGATGAGCAGTTCTTC; CDR3 protein: CASRSRVVDEQFF; D gene: -; clone size: -; J gene: TRBJ2-1; V gene: TRBV7-2
CDR3 DNA: TGTGCCAGCAGCGTACTCGGGACAGGGGGTTCCACTGAAGCTTTCTTT; CDR3 protein: CASSVLGTGGSTEAFF; D gene: TRBD1; clone size: -; J gene: TRBJ1-1; V gene: TRBV9
CDR3 DNA: TGTGCTAGTGGTCCCCCACTAGCGGGTGAATCCAATGAGCAGTTCTTC; CDR3 protein: CASGPPLAGESNEQFF; D gene: TRBD2; clone size: -; J gene: TRBJ2-1; V gene: TRBV12-5
CDR3 DNA: TGTGCCAGCAGCTCTGGGACAGGAGACAATGAGCAGTTCTTC; CDR3 protein: CASSSGTGDNEQFF; D gene: TRBD1; clone size: -; J gene: TRBJ2-1; V gene: TRBV13
CDR3 DNA: TGTGCCAGTAGTATAGTCCCGGGGGGACGTATTGAAAAACTGTTTTTT; CDR3 protein: CASSIVPGGRIEKLFF; D gene: -; clone size: few; J gene: TRBJ1-4; V gene: TRBV19
CDR3 DNA: TGCGCCAGCAGCAAGAATGTTCCGCGGTTCTCTGGGGCCAACGTCCTGACTTTC; CDR3 protein: CASSKNVPRFSGANVLTF; D gene: -; clone size: few; J gene: TRBJ2-6; V gene: TRBV4-3
CDR3 DNA: TGTGCCAGCAGTCGCTTTTTTCAGGCGGGAGCTGCCGACGGCTACAATGAGCAGTTCTTC; CDR3 protein: CASSRFFQAGAADGYNEQFF; D gene: TRBD2; clone size: -; J gene: TRBJ2-1; V gene: TRBV27
CDR3 DNA: TGTGCCAGCTCACCACCGGGCCTCGGTAGGAATGAGCAGTTCTTC; CDR3 protein: CASSPPGLGRNEQFF; D gene: -; clone size: -; J gene: TRBJ2-1; V gene: TRBV18
CDR3 DNA: TGTGCCAGCAGCTTGAGTTCTGGGGCCAACGTCCTGACTTTC; CDR3 protein: CASSLSSGANVLTF; D gene: -; clone size: -; J gene: TRBJ2-6; V gene: TRBV9
CDR3 DNA: TGTGCCAGCAGCTTAAAGGGCGGGGCGCAATACGAGCAGTACTTC; CDR3 protein: CASSLKGGAQYEQYF; D gene: -; clone size: -; J gene: TRBJ2-7; V gene: TRBV13
CDR3 DNA: TGTGCCAGCAGCTTAGTGGCAGTACAAGAGACCCAGTACTTC; CDR3 protein: CASSLVAVQETQYF; D gene: -; clone size: -; J gene: TRBJ2-5; V gene: TRBV7-6
CDR3 DNA: TGTGCCAGCAGCTTATCAGGGGCCCTAGAGACCCAGTACTTC; CDR3 protein: CASSLSGALETQYF; D gene: -; clone size: -; J gene: TRBJ2-5; V gene: TRBV7-3
CDR3 DNA: TGTGCCAGCAGCAGCCGGGAGCCCAATCAGCCCCAGCATTTT; CDR3 protein: CASSSREPNQPQHF; D gene: -; clone size: -; J gene: TRBJ1-5; V gene: TRBV7-8
CDR3 DNA: TGTGCCAGCAGTTTTGGGGGGGGTCAGCCCCAGCATTTT; CDR3 protein: CASSFGGGQPQHF; D gene: -; clone size: -; J gene: TRBJ1-5; V gene: TRBV27
CDR3 DNA: TGTGCCAGCAGTTACCTGGAGGTCCGTGGGAACACTGAAGCTTTCTTT; CDR3 protein: CASSYLEVRGNTEAFF; D gene: -; clone size: -; J gene: TRBJ1-1; V gene: TRBV6-5
CDR3 DNA: TGTGCCAGCAGTCCACCGGGACAGGTGAAAGAGACCCAGTACTTC; CDR3 protein: CASSPPGQVKETQYF; D gene: TRBD1; clone size: -; J gene: TRBJ2-5; V gene: TRBV28
CDR3 DNA: TGTGCCAGTACAAGACAGGGCCTTTATGGCTACACCTTC; CDR3 protein: CASTRQGLYGYTF; D gene: TRBD1; clone size: -; J gene: TRBJ1-2; V gene: TRBV19
CDR3 DNA: TGTGCCAGCAGCTTAGTCGGGATACCCCACGAGCAGTACTTC; CDR3 protein: CASSLVGIPHEQYF; D gene: -; clone size: -; J gene: TRBJ2-7; V gene: TRBV7-2
CDR3 DNA: TGTGCCAGTAGTACCCGGGACAGGGGTGAAGTGCAGTACTTC; CDR3 protein: CASSTRDRGEVQYF; D gene: TRBD1; clone size: -; J gene: TRBJ2-7; V gene: TRBV19
CDR3 DNA: TGTGCCAGCAGCTTAGCTACGACAGGGCGGGGCTATGGCTACACCTTC; CDR3 protein: CASSLATTGRGYGYTF; D gene: TRBD1; clone size: once; J gene: TRBJ1-2; V gene: TRBV7-9
CDR3 DNA: TGCGCCAGCAGCGTACAGGTGTCAAGCTACGAGCAGTACTTC; CDR3 protein: CASSVQVSSYEQYF; D gene: -; clone size: -; J gene: TRBJ2-7; V gene: TRBV5-1
CDR3 DNA: TGTGCCAGCACCCCGGGACAGTATCTCACCGGGGAGCTGTTTTTT; CDR3 protein: CASTPGQYLTGELFF; D gene: TRBD1; clone size: few; J gene: TRBJ2-2; V gene: TRBV7-9
CDR3 DNA: TGCGCCAGCAGCAGGGCCTCGGGACTCCCGGATCCCTACGAGCAGTACTTC; CDR3 protein: CASSRASGLPDPYEQYF; D gene: -; clone size: once; J gene: TRBJ2-7; V gene: TRBV5-1
CDR3 DNA: TGTGCCAGCAGTTATGGAGGGAACACCGGGGAGCTGTTTTTT; CDR3 protein: CASSYGGNTGELFF; D gene: -; clone size: -; J gene: TRBJ2-2; V gene: TRBV6-6
CDR3 DNA: TGTGCCAGTAGTATTACCATCTCAACCCCCCCGAGCGGGACAGGGGGAAAGACCCAGTACTTC; CDR3 protein: CASSITISTPPSGTGGKTQYF; D gene: TRBD1; clone size: -; J gene: TRBJ2-5; V gene: TRBV19
CDR3 DNA: TGTGCCAGCAGCCTGGGACAGGAAGCTTTCTTT; CDR3 protein: CASSLGQEAFF; D gene: TRBD1; clone size: -; J gene: TRBJ1-1; V gene: TRBV6-5
CDR3 DNA: TGTGCCAGCAGCTCCGGACTAGGCTCCTACGAGCAGTACTTC; CDR3 protein: CASSSGLGSYEQYF; D gene: TRBD2; clone size: -; J gene: TRBJ2-7; V gene: TRBV7-2
CDR3 DNA: TGTGCCAGCAGCTTCGCGGCAGGGCCCAATCAGCCCCAGCATTTT; CDR3 protein: CASSFAAGPNQPQHF; D gene: -; clone size: -; J gene: TRBJ1-5; V gene: TRBV7-9
CDR3 DNA: TGTGCCAGCAGCTTAGGACAGGCGAACACTGAAGCTTTCTTT; CDR3 protein: CASSLGQANTEAFF; D gene: -; clone size: -; J gene: TRBJ1-1; V gene: TRBV7-2
CDR3 DNA: TGCGCCAGCAGCCAAGACGGGGACATCGGCTACACCTTC; CDR3 protein: CASSQDGDIGYTF; D gene: -; clone size: -; J gene: TRBJ1-2; V gene: TRBV4-1
CDR3 DNA: TGTGCCAGCAGCTTAATCCGGGCTAGAGGGGGTTCTACCGGGGAGCTGTTTTTT; CDR3 protein: CASSLIRARGGSTGELFF; D gene: -; clone size: -; J gene: TRBJ2-2; V gene: TRBV7-3
CDR3 DNA: TGTGCCAGCAGGGTGGGACAGACGAACACTGAAGCTTTCTTT; CDR3 protein: CASRVGQTNTEAFF; D gene: TRBD1; clone size: -; J gene: TRBJ1-1; V gene: TRBV2
CDR3 DNA: TGTGCCAGCAGCCCCCGGGACTCCTACTACGAGCAGTACTTC; CDR3 protein: CASSPRDSYYEQYF; D gene: -; clone size: -; J gene: TRBJ2-7; V gene: TRBV11-1
CDR3 DNA: TGTGCCAGCAGCTCCAGGGGGCCCGCTCAGCCCCAGCATTTT; CDR3 protein: CASSSRGPAQPQHF; D gene: TRBD1; clone size: -; J gene: TRBJ1-5; V gene: TRBV7-9
CDR3 DNA: TGCGCCAGCAGCCAAACCGGGACTAGCGGTGAGACCCAGTACTTC; CDR3 protein: CASSQTGTSGETQYF; D gene: TRBD2; clone size: -; J gene: TRBJ2-5; V gene: TRBV4-3
CDR3 DNA: TGTGCCAGCAGCTCTGGCGGGAGCCTGGCCAATGAGCAGTTCTTC; CDR3 protein: CASSSGGSLANEQFF; D gene: TRBD2; clone size: -; J gene: TRBJ2-1; V gene: TRBV7-3
CDR3 DNA: TGTGCCAGCAGTTACTCGGAGGACTACGAGCAGTACTTC; CDR3 protein: CASSYSEDYEQYF; D gene: -; clone size: -; J gene: TRBJ2-7; V gene: TRBV6-5
CDR3 DNA: TGTGCCAGCAGCCCTAGTGGAGGGATAGGGCCAGATGGCTACACCTTC; CDR3 protein: CASSPSGGIGPDGYTF; D gene: -; clone size: -; J gene: TRBJ1-2; V gene: TRBV9
CDR3 DNA: TGTGCCAGCAGCAAGATTAACAGGGGGTACGAGCAGTACTTC; CDR3 protein: CASSKINRGYEQYF; D gene: TRBD1; clone size: once; J gene: TRBJ2-7; V gene: TRBV6-5
CDR3 DNA: TGTGCTCCTAGCTACGTAGGGGGTTTCTCTGGAAACACCATATATTTT; CDR3 protein: CAPSYVGGFSGNTIYF; D gene: -; clone size: -; J gene: TRBJ1-3; V gene: TRBV27
CDR3 DNA: TGTGCCAGCAGCAAACGGACTAGCCGTACCTACAATGAGCAGTTCTTC; CDR3 protein: CASSKRTSRTYNEQFF; D gene: TRBD2; clone size: -; J gene: TRBJ2-1; V gene: TRBV11-1
CDR3 DNA: TGTGCCTCCTCGGGGTTCGGGGGAGCCAAAAACATTCAGTACTTC; CDR3 protein: CASSGFGGAKNIQYF; D gene: -; clone size: -; J gene: TRBJ2-4; V gene: TRBV2
CDR3 DNA: TGTGCCAGCAGTAGCCGGGACAGGGACTACGAGCAGTACTTC; CDR3 protein: CASSSRDRDYEQYF; D gene: TRBD1; clone size: once; J gene: TRBJ2-7; V gene: TRBV28
CDR3 DNA: TGCGCCAGCAGCCGTTCAGATAGCCGTGACAATGAGCAGTTCTTC; CDR3 protein: CASSRSDSRDNEQFF; D gene: -; clone size: -; J gene: TRBJ2-1; V gene: TRBV4-3
CDR3 DNA: TGCGCCAGCAGCCAATCTGATACAGGACCCCAAGAGACCCAGTACTTC; CDR3 protein: CASSQSDTGPQETQYF; D gene: -; clone size: -; J gene: TRBJ2-5; V gene: TRBV4-1
CDR3 DNA: TGTGCCAGCAGCTTAGCGCAAGGGGGTCGGGGTGAAGCTTTCTTT; CDR3 protein: CASSLAQGGRGEAFF; D gene: -; clone size: -; J gene: TRBJ1-1; V gene: TRBV7-2
CDR3 DNA: TGTGCCAGCGGCGCGGGAAGTGGCACCGGGGAGCTGTTTTTT; CDR3 protein: CASGAGSGTGELFF; D gene: -; clone size: -; J gene: TRBJ2-2; V gene: TRBV11-3
CDR3 DNA: TGTGCCAGCAGCTTAGCGAAGCCGAATGAGCAGTTCTTC; CDR3 protein: CASSLAKPNEQFF; D gene: -; clone size: -; J gene: TRBJ2-1; V gene: TRBV7-2
CDR3 DNA: TGTGCCAGCAGTTACCCAAACCACGGGACAGACCGCTACACCTTC; CDR3 protein: CASSYPNHGTDRYTF; D gene: TRBD1; clone size: -; J gene: TRBJ1-2; V gene: TRBV6-6
CDR3 DNA: TGTGCCAGCATCGAGCACGGCGGAGGGGAGCAGTACTTC; CDR3 protein: CASIEHGGGEQYF; D gene: -; clone size: -; J gene: TRBJ2-7; V gene: TRBV2
CDR3 DNA: TGTGCCAGCAGAGCGGACCGAACTGCGGGGGGCTACACCTTC; CDR3 protein: CASRADRTAGGYTF; D gene: -; clone size: few; J gene: TRBJ1-2; V gene: TRBV28
CDR3 DNA: TGTGCCTGGAGTGTACTTAGTCGGACAGGGCGAAATTCACCCCTCCACTTT; CDR3 protein: CAWSVLSRTGRNSPLHF; D gene: TRBD1; clone size: -; J gene: TRBJ1-6; V gene: TRBV30